The 32 T cell receptor beta chains below all came from one sample that was sequenced in a study of radiotherapy plus CTLA-4 blockade in lung cancer. Sequencing used immunoSEQ multiplex PCR; TCRdb keeps in-frame clones, though not all of them. The table lists 120,000 or so clones, approximately 90% of them singletons. Sequences were derived from peripheral blood, sampled from a patient treated with radiotherapy plus ipilimumab. These receptors came from a human donor with non-small cell lung cancer that progressed on radiotherapy plus ipilimumab.

The J gene is TRBJ1-1, the V gene TRBV21-1. TRBV21-1 is marked as a pseudogene. The CDR3 extends over 9 amino acids. The CDR3 region is CASMAEAFF. The CDR3 DNA reads TGTGCCAGCATGGCTGAAGCTTTCTTT.

The V gene is TRBV2, the J gene TRBJ2-2, with 10 bases matching TRBD1. After removal of 2 bases from V and 6 bases from J, the junction contained 12 bases not matched to a gene. The CDR3 has 18 residues. CDR1 and CDR2 from the germline V gene are SNHLY and FYNNEI. The CDR3 loop is CASSERPGTGVPPGELFF. The CDR3 nucleotides read TGTGCCAGCAGTGAAAGGCCCGGGACAGGGGTCCCTCCCGGGGAGCTGTTTTTT.

The chain combines TRBV7-2 with TRBJ2-2; 9 positions match TRBD2. Per germline, CDR1 SGHTA and CDR2 FQGNSA. This CDR3 contains 15 residues. Losses at the gene ends were 3 bases for V and 5 bases for J; bases not matched to a gene: 4. The CDR3 DNA reads as TGTGCCAGCAGCTTCGCGGGAGGGGGGACCGGGGAGCTGTTTTTT. This sequence encodes CASSFAGGGTGELFF.

The DNA for the CDR3 is TGTGCCAGCAGTGAACAGGGGTCAGGTCAGCCCCAGCATTTT. It encodes CASSEQGSGQPQHF. The chain combines TRBV6-1 with TRBJ1-5, with a tentative D call TRBD1 (6 bases). This CDR3 spans 14 amino acids. The germline CDR1 and CDR2 sequences are MNHNS and SASEGT. Trimming cost V 2 bases and J 6 bases, with 11 bases left between them.

This chain joins TRBV4-1 and TRBJ1-2; tentative D call: TRBD1 (6 bases). This CDR3 comprises 19 residues. V dropped 0 bases and J dropped 2 bases, with 22 bases sitting between them. Germline loops: CDR1 MGHRA, CDR2 YSYEKL. The CDR3 DNA is TGCGCCAGCAGCCAAGATCTATTAACCCCTTGGCAGGGGAACTATGGCTACACCTTC. Its protein is CASSQDLLTPWQGNYGYTF.

This rearrangement joins TRBV5-4 to TRBJ2-3; 10 positions match TRBD2. This CDR3 spans 18 amino acids. The V and J ends lost 2 bases and 5 bases, in that order; junction bases with no gene match: 14. The germline CDR1 and CDR2 sequences are SGHNT and YYREEE (reference sequence). The DNA for the CDR3 is TGTGCCAGCAGCTTAGAGGGTGGGCTAGCGGGAGTCGGAGATACGCAGTATTTT. Its protein is CASSLEGGLAGVGDTQYF.

The chain joins TRBV27 to TRBJ2-2, with a possible D match to TRBD1 (6 bases). This CDR3 is 18 amino acids long. Trimming cost V 4 bases and J 4 bases, with 22 bases left between them. Germline CDR1 is MNHEY and CDR2 is SMNVEV (reference sequence). As DNA, the CDR3 is TGTGCCAGCAGTTCCCGGGACATCTCTGTCGGGGCCACCGGGGAGCTGTTTTTT. This sequence encodes CASSSRDISVGATGELFF.

The chain employs TRBV2 and TRBJ1-2; D not resolved. Germline CDR1 and CDR2: SNHLY and FYNNEI. The CDR3 contains 14 residues. With 0 bases removed from V and 5 bases from J, the gap between germline ends came to 10 bases. Written as DNA, the CDR3 is TGTGCCAGCAGTGAAGCTCGGCCAGGTTATGGCTACACCTTC. It is translated as CASSEARPGYGYTF.

The rearrangement uses TRBV2 and TRBJ2-3; D is ambiguous. CDR3 length equals 15 residues. With 3 bases removed from V and 2 bases from J, the gap between germline ends came to 12 bases. Germline CDR1 SNHLY, CDR2 FYNNEI. The CDR3 region is CASSEGAQTTDTQYF. Here the CDR3 DNA reads TGTGCCAGCAGTGAGGGCGCCCAAACCACAGATACGCAGTATTTT. The variable domain in full, completed from reference TRBV2 and TRBJ2-3, reads EPEVTQTPSHQVTQMGQEVILRCVPISNHLYFYWYRQILGQKVEFLVSFYNNEISEKSEIFDDQFSVERPDGSNFTLKIRSTKLEDSAMYFCASSEGAQTTDTQYFGPGTRLTVL.

The V gene is TRBV6-5, the J gene TRBJ1-2; D may be TRBD1 (5 bases). The germline V gene encodes CDR1 MNHEY and CDR2 SVGAGI. CDR3 length equals 15 residues. V was trimmed by 6 bases and J by 4 bases, leaving 18 bases between them. The CDR3, as DNA: TGTGCCAGCAGGATGTCGGGGGGGTTCGGCTATGGCTACACCTTC. Its protein is CASRMSGGFGYGYTF.

V and J are TRBV2 and TRBJ1-5; D uncertain. The CDR3 spans 14 residues. Per germline, CDR1 SNHLY and CDR2 FYNNEI. V was clipped by 3 bases and J by 7 bases, with 13 bases between them. The CDR3 here is CASSEVARYQPQHF. Here the CDR3 DNA reads TGTGCCAGCAGTGAGGTGGCTCGTTACCAGCCCCAGCATTTT.

The chain joins TRBV28 to TRBJ1-4; tentatively, D is TRBD1 (5 bases). V lost 4 bases to trimming and J lost 3 bases, with 15 bases between them. In germline, CDR1 is MDHEN, CDR2 SYDVKM. The CDR3 consists of 16 residues. CDR3 amino acids: CASSSQGIGANEKLFF. For the CDR3, the DNA is TGTGCCAGCAGTTCTCAGGGTATCGGGGCTAATGAAAAACTGTTTTTT.

The rearrangement uses TRBV9 and TRBJ2-1, with D hard to call. The CDR3 covers 13 residues. V was cut by 0 bases and J by 5 bases, with 6 bases left in between. CDR1 is SGDLS, CDR2 YYNGEE, per germline. CDR3 region: CASSVAGNNEQFF. The CDR3 DNA follows: TGTGCCAGCAGCGTAGCCGGAAACAATGAGCAGTTCTTC.

This clone was observed a handful of times. The chain has TRBV19 and TRBJ2-3; tentative D call: TRBD2 (6 bases). Germline-derived CDR1 and CDR2 are LNHDA and SQIVND (reference sequence). This CDR3 region has 12 residues. Trimming left V 6 bases short and J 5 bases short, with 9 bases between. The CDR3 region is CASRTRGDTQYF. In nucleotides, the CDR3 is TGTGCCAGTAGGACTAGGGGAGATACGCAGTATTTT. Supplemented by reference TRBV19 and TRBJ2-3, the full variable domain reads DGGITQSPKYLFRKEGQNVTLSCEQNLNHDAMYWYRQDPGQGLRLIYYSQIVNDFQKGDIAEGYSVSREKKESFPLTVTSAQKNPTAFYLCASRTRGDTQYFGPGTRLTVL.

This chain joins TRBV5-1 and TRBJ1-1, with 7 bases aligning to TRBD1. Looked up from germline, CDR1 is SGHRS and CDR2 is YFSETQ. This CDR3 is 16 amino acids long. J lost 1 base, V lost 0 bases, and 6 bases had no gene match. The CDR3 is CASSLATGAQNTEAFF. DNA for the CDR3: TGCGCCAGCAGCTTGGCAACAGGGGCACAGAACACTGAAGCTTTCTTT.

The count of this clone is one. This sequence joins TRBV7-2 and TRBJ1-2, with D hard to call. Per germline, CDR1 SGHTA and CDR2 FQGNSA. V lost 1 base and J 4 bases, leaving 10 bases between the germline ends. The CDR3 extends over 14 amino acids. As DNA, the CDR3 is TGTGCCAGCAGCTTAGGTGGCCCCAGCTATGGCTACACCTTC. It codes for CASSLGGPSYGYTF.

The chain uses TRBV9 and TRBJ1-5; the D gene is possibly TRBD1 (6 bases). Trimming cost V 6 bases and J 5 bases, with 15 bases left between them. This CDR3 contains 14 residues. CDR1 SGDLS and CDR2 YYNGEE come from the germline V gene. The CDR3 DNA sequence: TGTGCCAGCAACGAAGACGGACAGTATCAGCCCCAGCATTTT. This gives the protein CASNEDGQYQPQHF.

The V gene is TRBV19, the J gene TRBJ1-3; no definite D call. This CDR3 spans 13 amino acids. The V gene's germline CDR1 is LNHDA and CDR2 SQIVND (reference sequence). V lost 1 base and J 0 bases, leaving 1 base between the germline ends. CDR3: CASSIASGNTIYF. CDR3 in DNA: TGTGCCAGTAGTATAGCCTCTGGAAACACCATATATTTT.

The chain employs TRBV5-5 and TRBJ2-7; D not certain. Between the trimmed V and J ends, which lost 3 bases and 2 bases, there was a span of 15 bases. The CDR3 spans 15 residues. Germline CDR1 and CDR2: SGHKS and YYEKEE (reference sequence). The CDR3 coding sequence is TGTGCCAGCAGCTCCCCCGGGCTGGAAGCCTACGAGCAGTACTTC. Its translation: CASSSPGLEAYEQYF.

The table lists this clone with a count of one. The chain is built from TRBV2 and TRBJ2-5; weak D call: TRBD1 (6 bases). Germline values: CDR1 SNHLY, CDR2 FYNNEI. Trimming took off 9 bases at V and 2 bases at J, with 13 bases between the two ends. The CDR3 is 13 residues long. The CDR3 DNA follows: TGTGCCAGTAACCGGGACACTCAAGAGACCCAGTACTTC. This translates into CASNRDTQETQYF.

The chain uses TRBV5-1 and TRBJ2-2; D unclear. CDR1 is SGHRS, CDR2 YFSETQ, per germline. The CDR3 loop spans 16 amino acids. V was clipped by 4 bases and J by 7 bases, with 20 bases between them. CDR3 protein: CASSTGRPPDNGELFF. CDR3 bases: TGCGCCAGCAGCACCGGGCGGCCACCCGACAACGGGGAGCTGTTTTTT.

The gene calls are TRBV9 and TRBJ2-7; 10 bases line up with TRBD2. V was clipped by 0 bases and J by 7 bases; unmatched bases: 7. CDR1 and CDR2 (germline): SGDLS, YYNGEE. The CDR3 spans 15 residues. The CDR3 is CASSVALAGVGEQYF. The CDR3 nucleotides are TGTGCCAGCAGCGTAGCGCTAGCGGGAGTAGGAGAGCAGTACTTC.

The count of this clone is one. V usage is TRBV6-5 and J usage is TRBJ1-5, with TRBD1 matching over 9 bases. Trimming took 5 bases from V and 0 from J; bases not matched to a gene: 2. This CDR3 contains 15 residues. Germline V gene lookup returns CDR1 MNHEY and CDR2 SVGAGI. This CDR3 is CASSRTGDSNQPQHF. In nucleotides, the CDR3 is TGTGCCAGCAGTCGGACAGGGGATAGCAATCAGCCCCAGCATTTT.

This clone was counted once. This chain connects TRBV11-2 to TRBJ1-4; 9 bases map to TRBD1. The V gene end was trimmed by 4 bases and the J gene end by 7 bases; junction bases not matched to a gene: 10. The CDR3 runs 16 residues. Germline-derived CDR1 and CDR2 are SGHAT and FQNNGV. The DNA of the CDR3 is TGTGCCAGCAGCTCCGGACAGGGGCGCCTTACTGAAAAACTGTTTTTT. Amino acid sequence: CASSSGQGRLTEKLFF.

The chain links TRBV10-1 to TRBJ2-7, with 8 positions matching TRBD1. The CDR3 is 14 residues long. V shed 5 bases, J shed 6 bases, and the junction held 9 bases outside the gene matches. Germline-derived CDR1 and CDR2 are WNHNN and SYGVQD (reference sequence). The CDR3 nucleotides are TGCGCCAGCAGTATTTTCAGGGGGCGAGGCGAGCAGTACTTC. This codes for CASSIFRGRGEQYF.

This rearrangement joins TRBV6-6 to TRBJ2-7; D is unresolved. Trimming stripped 4 bases from V and 2 bases from J, with 12 bases between. This CDR3 comprises 14 residues. Per the germline V gene, CDR1 is MNHNY and CDR2 is SVGAGI (reference sequence). CDR3 nucleotides: TGTGCCAGCAGTTCCCCCCTGACGGCCTACGAGCAGTACTTC. Its translation: CASSSPLTAYEQYF.

The chain uses TRBV5-1 and TRBJ2-3; TRBD2 might be the D (6 bases). Trimming cost V 6 bases and J 0 bases, with 11 bases left between them. CDR1 and CDR2 from the germline V gene are SGHRS and YFSETQ. The CDR3 totals 14 residues. CDR3 loop: CASNRLDSTDTQYF. The CDR3 coding sequence is TGCGCCAGCAATCGACTAGATAGCACAGATACGCAGTATTTT.

The rearrangement links TRBV20-1 to TRBJ2-5, with a possible D match to TRBD2 (5 bases). Trimming shortened V by 5 bases and J by 7 bases, and 11 bases separated the two germline ends. The CDR3 is made up of 11 amino acids. CDR1 and CDR2 (germline): DFQATT, SNEGSKA (reference sequence). CDR3 residues: CSAQDSPTQYF. Here the CDR3 DNA reads TGCAGTGCTCAGGACTCGCCGACCCAGTACTTC.

This chain uses TRBV7-2 with TRBJ2-6; D not resolved. CDR1 is SGHTA and CDR2 is FQGNSA in the germline V gene. With 2 bases removed from V and 0 bases from J, the gap between germline ends came to 5 bases. The CDR3 has 15 residues. CDR3 coding DNA: TGTGCCAGCAGCTTATTCGTCTCTGGGGCCAACGTCCTGACTTTC. Its translation: CASSLFVSGANVLTF.

This chain uses TRBV27 with TRBJ1-1; 7 nucleotides agree with TRBD1. This CDR3 is built from 15 residues. From germline, CDR1 is MNHEY and CDR2 SMNVEV (reference sequence). The V and J ends lost 7 bases and 0 bases, in that order; junction bases with no gene match: 8. The CDR3 region has the DNA TGTGCCAGCACCCCAAGGGACAGTATGAACACTGAAGCTTTCTTT. Its protein product is CASTPRDSMNTEAFF.

The chain joins TRBV5-1 to TRBJ2-3, with 7 bases lining up with TRBD1. Germline V gene sequence: CDR1 SGHRS, CDR2 YFSETQ. Germline trimming cut 5 bases from V and 4 bases from J; bases unmatched to any gene: 7. The CDR3 consists of 14 residues. CDR3 in DNA: TGCGCCAGCAGAAGGACAGGTTGGCCAGATACGCAGTATTTT. It codes for CASRRTGWPDTQYF.

This chain joins TRBV5-1 and TRBJ2-1, with 12 bases fitting TRBD2. Germline V gene data show CDR1 as SGHRS and CDR2 as YFSETQ. The junction had 6 bases not matched to a gene; V was cut back by 3 bases and J by 2 bases. The CDR3 is 17 amino acids. CDR3 in amino acids: CASSSLWTSGTYNEQFF. DNA of the CDR3: TGCGCCAGCAGCTCACTATGGACTAGCGGGACCTACAATGAGCAGTTCTTC. Variable domain in full (rest from reference TRBV5-1 and TRBJ2-1): KAGVTQTPRYLIKTRGQQVTLSCSPISGHRSVSWYQQTPGQGLQFLFEYFSETQRNKGNFPGRFSGRQFSNSRSEMNVSTLELGDSALYLCASSSLWTSGTYNEQFFGPGTRLTVL.